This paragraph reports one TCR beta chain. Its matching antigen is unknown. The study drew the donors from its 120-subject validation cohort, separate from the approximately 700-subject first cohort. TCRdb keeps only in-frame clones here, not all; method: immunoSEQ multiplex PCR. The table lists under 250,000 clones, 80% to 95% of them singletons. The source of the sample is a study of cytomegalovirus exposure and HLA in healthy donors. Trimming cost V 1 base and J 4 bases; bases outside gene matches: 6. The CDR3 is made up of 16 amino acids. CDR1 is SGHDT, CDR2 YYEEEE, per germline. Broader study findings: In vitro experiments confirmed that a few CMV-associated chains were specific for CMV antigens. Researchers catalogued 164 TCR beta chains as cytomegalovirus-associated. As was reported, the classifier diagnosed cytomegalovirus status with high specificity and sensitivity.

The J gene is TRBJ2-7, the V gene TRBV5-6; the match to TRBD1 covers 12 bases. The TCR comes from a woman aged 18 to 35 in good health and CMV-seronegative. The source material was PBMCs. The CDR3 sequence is CASSLFGDRGPYEQYF. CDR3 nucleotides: TGTGCCAGCAGCTTGTTCGGGGACAGGGGGCCGTACGAGCAGTACTTC.